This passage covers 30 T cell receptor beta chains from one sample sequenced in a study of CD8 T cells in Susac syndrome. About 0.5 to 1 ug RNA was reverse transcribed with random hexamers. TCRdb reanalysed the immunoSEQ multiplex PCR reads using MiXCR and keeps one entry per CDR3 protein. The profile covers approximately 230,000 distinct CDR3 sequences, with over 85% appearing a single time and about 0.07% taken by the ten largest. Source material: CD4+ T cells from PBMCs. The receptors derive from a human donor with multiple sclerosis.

The CDR3 region has the DNA TGTGCCAGTAGACCAGGGGGCCGGCATGGCTACACCTTC. It is translated as CASRPGGRHGYTF. V usage is TRBV19 and J usage is TRBJ1-2; 8 bases match TRBD1. The V gene's germline CDR1 is LNHDA and CDR2 SQIVND (reference sequence). V trimming: 6 bases; J trimming: 6 bases; junction bases outside the gene matches: 6. The CDR3 runs 13 residues.

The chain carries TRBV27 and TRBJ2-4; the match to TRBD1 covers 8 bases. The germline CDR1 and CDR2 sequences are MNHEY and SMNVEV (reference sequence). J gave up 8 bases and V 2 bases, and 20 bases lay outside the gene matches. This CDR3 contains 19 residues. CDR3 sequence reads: CASSLRGRGREIEGHIQYF. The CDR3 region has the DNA TGTGCCAGCAGTTTAAGGGGCAGGGGGCGCGAAATTGAGGGGCACATTCAGTACTTC.

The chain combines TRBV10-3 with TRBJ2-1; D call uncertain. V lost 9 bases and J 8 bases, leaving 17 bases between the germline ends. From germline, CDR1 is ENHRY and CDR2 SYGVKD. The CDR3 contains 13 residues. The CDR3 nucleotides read TGTGCCATGCTGGGCGTGAGAGCCGATGAGCAGTTCTTC. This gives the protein CAMLGVRADEQFF.

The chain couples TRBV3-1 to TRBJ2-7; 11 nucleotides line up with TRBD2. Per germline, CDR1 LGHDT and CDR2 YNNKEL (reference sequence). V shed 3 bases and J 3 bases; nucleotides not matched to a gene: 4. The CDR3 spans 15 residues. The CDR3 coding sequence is TGTGCCAGCAGCCAGGGGACTAGCGGCCACTACGAGCAGTACGTC. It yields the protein CASSQGTSGHYEQYV.

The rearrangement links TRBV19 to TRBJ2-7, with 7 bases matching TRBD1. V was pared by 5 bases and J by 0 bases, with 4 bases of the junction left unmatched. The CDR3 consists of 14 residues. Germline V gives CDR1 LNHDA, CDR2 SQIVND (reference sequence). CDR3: CASSVTGASYEQYF. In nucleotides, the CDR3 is TGTGCCAGTAGTGTTACAGGGGCCTCCTACGAGCAGTACTTC. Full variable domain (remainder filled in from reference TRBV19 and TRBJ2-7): DGGITQSPKYLFRKEGQNVTLSCEQNLNHDAMYWYRQDPGQGLRLIYYSQIVNDFQKGDIAEGYSVSREKKESFPLTVTSAQKNPTAFYLCASSVTGASYEQYFGPGTRLTVT.

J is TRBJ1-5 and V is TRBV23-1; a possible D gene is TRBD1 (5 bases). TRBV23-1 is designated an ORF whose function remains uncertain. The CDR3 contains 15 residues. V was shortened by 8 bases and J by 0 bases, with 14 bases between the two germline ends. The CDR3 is CASRALGGSNQPQHF. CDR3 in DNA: TGCGCCAGCCGCGCCCTCGGGGGTAGCAATCAGCCCCAGCATTTT.

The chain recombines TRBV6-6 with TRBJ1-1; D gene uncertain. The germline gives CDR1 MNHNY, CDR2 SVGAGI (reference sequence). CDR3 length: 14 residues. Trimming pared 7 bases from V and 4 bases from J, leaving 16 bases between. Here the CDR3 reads CASKHQGGSTEAFF. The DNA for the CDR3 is TGTGCCAGCAAACACCAAGGAGGGAGCACTGAAGCTTTCTTT.

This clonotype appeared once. The CDR3 DNA follows: TGTGCCAGCCAAGGGGGTTTGGGCACTGAAGCTTTCTTT. Translation: CASQGGLGTEAFF. The chain links TRBV7-9 to TRBJ1-1, with D possibly matching TRBD1 (6 bases). V lost 8 bases, J lost 4 bases, and 14 bases lay in between. CDR3 length: 13 residues. In germline, CDR1 is SEHNR, CDR2 FQNEAQ (reference sequence).

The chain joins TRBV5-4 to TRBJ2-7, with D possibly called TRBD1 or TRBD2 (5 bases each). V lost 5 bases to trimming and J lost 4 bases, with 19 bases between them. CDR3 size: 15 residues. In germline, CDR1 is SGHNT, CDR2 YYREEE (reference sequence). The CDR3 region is CASRDGTLGGYEQYF. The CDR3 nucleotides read TGTGCCAGCAGGGATGGGACCCTTGGGGGATACGAGCAGTACTTC.

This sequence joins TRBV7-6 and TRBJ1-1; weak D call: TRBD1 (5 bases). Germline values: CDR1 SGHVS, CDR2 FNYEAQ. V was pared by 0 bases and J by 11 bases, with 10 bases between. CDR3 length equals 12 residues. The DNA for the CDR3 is TGTGCCAGCAGCTTAGCGGGGGACCGGGCTTTCTTT. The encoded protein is CASSLAGDRAFF.

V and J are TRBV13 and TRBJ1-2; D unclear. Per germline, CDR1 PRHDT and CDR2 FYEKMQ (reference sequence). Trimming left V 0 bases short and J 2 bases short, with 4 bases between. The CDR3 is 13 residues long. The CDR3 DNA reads TGTGCCAGCAGCTTAGGGCGAAACTATGGCTACACCTTC. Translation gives CASSLGRNYGYTF. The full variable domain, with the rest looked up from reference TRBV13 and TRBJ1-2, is AAGVIQSPRHLIKEKRETATLKCYPIPRHDTVYWYQQGPGQDPQFLISFYEKMQSDKGSIPDRFSAQQFSDYHSELNMSSLELGDSALYFCASSLGRNYGYTFGSGTRLTVV.

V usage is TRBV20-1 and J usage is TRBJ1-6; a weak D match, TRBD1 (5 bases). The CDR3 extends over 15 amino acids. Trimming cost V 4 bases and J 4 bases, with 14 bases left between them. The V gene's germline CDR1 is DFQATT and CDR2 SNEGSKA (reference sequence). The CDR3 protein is CSATAGRGYNSPLHF. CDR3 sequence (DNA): TGCAGTGCTACCGCAGGGCGAGGGTATAATTCACCCCTCCACTTT.

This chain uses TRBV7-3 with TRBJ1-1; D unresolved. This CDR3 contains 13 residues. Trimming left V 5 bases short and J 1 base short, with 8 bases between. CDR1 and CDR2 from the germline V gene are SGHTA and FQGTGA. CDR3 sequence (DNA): TGTGCCAGCAGCCAATGGGGGAACACTGAAGCTTTCTTT. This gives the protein CASSQWGNTEAFF.

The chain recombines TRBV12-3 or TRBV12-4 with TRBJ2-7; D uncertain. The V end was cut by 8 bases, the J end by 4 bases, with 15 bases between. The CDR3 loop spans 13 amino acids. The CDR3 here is CASRFGRNYEQYF. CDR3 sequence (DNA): TGTGCCAGCCGCTTCGGCAGAAATTACGAGCAGTACTTC.

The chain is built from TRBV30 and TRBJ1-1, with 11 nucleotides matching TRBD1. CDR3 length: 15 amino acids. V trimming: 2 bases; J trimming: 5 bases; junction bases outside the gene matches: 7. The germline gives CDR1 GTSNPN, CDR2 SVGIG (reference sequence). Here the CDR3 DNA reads TGTGCCTGGAGTAGGACAGGGGGCTTCCGGACTGAAGCTTTCTTT. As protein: CAWSRTGGFRTEAFF. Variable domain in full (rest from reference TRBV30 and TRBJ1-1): SQTIHQWPATLVQPVGSPLSLECTVEGTSNPNLYWYRQAAGRGLQLLFYSVGIGQISSEVPQNLSASRPQDRQFILSSKKLLLSDSGFYLCAWSRTGGFRTEAFFGQGTRLTVV.

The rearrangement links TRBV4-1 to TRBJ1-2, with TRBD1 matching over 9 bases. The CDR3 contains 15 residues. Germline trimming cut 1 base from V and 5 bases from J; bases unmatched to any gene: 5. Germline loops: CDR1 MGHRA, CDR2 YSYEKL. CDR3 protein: CASSQGGQGFYGYTF. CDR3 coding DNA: TGCGCCAGCAGCCAAGGGGGACAGGGATTTTATGGCTACACCTTC.

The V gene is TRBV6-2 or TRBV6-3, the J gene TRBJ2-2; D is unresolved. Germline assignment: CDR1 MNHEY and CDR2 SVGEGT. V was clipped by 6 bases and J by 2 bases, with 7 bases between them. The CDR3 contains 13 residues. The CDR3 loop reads CASSPINTGELFF. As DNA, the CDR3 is TGTGCCAGCAGCCCGATCAACACCGGGGAGCTGTTTTTT.

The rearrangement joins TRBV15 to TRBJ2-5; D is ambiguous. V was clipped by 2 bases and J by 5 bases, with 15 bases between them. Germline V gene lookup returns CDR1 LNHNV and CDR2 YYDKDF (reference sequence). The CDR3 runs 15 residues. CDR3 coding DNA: TGTGCCACCAGCAGAAGGTCCCCAGAAGGGGAGACCCAGTACTTC. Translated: CATSRRSPEGETQYF.

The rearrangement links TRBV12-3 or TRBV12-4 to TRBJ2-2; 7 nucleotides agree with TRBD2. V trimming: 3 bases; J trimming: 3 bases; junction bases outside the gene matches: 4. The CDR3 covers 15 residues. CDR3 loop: CASSFGGGYTGELFF. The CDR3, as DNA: TGTGCCAGCAGTTTTGGGGGAGGGTACACCGGGGAGCTGTTTTTT.

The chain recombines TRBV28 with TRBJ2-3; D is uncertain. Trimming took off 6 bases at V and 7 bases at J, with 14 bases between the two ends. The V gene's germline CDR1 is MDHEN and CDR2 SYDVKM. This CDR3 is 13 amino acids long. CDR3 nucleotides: TGTGCCAGCAGCATCGTTCAGCCTTATACGCAGTATTTT. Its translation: CASSIVQPYTQYF.

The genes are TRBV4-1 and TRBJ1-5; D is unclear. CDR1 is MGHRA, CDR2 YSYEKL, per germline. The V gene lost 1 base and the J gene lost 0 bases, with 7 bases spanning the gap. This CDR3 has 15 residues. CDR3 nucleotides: TGCGCCAGCAGCCAAGGAGCCCTTAGCAATCAGCCCCAGCATTTT. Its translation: CASSQGALSNQPQHF.

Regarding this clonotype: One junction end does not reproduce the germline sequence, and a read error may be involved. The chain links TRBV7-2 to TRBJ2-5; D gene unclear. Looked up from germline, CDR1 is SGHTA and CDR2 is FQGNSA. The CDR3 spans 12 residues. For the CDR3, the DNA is TGTGCCAGCAGCTTAGCGCCCAAGAAAACCGTCTTC. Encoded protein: CASSLAPKKTVF.

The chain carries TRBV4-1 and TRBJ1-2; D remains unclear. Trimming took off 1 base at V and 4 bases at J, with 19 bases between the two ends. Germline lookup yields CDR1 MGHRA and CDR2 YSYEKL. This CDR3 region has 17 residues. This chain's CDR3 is CASSQVASQVRLYGYTF. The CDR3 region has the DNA TGCGCCAGCAGCCAAGTTGCATCCCAGGTTAGACTCTATGGCTACACCTTC.

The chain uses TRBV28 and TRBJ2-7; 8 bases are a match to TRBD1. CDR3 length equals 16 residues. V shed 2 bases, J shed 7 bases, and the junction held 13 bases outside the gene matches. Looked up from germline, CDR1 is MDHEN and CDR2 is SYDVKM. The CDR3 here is CASSLTGQGTFGEQYF. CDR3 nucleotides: TGTGCCAGCAGTTTAACAGGACAGGGTACGTTTGGGGAGCAGTACTTC.

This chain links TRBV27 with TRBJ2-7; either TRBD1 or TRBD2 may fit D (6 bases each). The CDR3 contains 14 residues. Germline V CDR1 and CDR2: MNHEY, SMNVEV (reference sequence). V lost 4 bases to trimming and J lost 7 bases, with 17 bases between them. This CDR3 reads CASSSVSGAGEQYV. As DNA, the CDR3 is TGTGCCAGCAGTTCAGTCTCGGGGGCGGGAGAGCAGTACGTC.

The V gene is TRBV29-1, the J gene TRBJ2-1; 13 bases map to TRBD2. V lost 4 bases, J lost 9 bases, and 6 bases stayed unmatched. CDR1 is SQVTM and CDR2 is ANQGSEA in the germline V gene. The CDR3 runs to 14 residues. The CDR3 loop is CSVGGLAGFGEQFF. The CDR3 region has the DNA TGCAGCGTTGGGGGACTAGCGGGGTTTGGTGAGCAGTTCTTC.

The CDR3 coding sequence is TGCAGCGTTGAAGATCCCACAGGGGACTCTGGAAACACCATATATTTT. Protein sequence: CSVEDPTGDSGNTIYF. This chain joins TRBV29-1 and TRBJ1-3; TRBD1 agrees at 7 bases. The CDR3 totals 16 residues. The V and J ends lost 0 bases and 0 bases, in that order; junction bases with no gene match: 5. The germline CDR1 and CDR2 sequences are SQVTM and ANQGSEA.

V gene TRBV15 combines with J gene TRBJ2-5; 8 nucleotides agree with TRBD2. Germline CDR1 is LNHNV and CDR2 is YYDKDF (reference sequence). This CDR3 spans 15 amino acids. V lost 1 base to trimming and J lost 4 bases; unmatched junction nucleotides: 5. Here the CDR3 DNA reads TGTGCCACCAGCAGAGCGGGAGGGCAAGGAGAGACCCAGTACTTC. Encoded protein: CATSRAGGQGETQYF.

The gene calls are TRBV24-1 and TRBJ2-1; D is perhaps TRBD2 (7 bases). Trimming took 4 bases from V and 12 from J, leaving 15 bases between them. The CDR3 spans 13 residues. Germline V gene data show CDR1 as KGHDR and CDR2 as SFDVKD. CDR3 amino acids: CATSDPVRGRQFF. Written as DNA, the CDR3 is TGTGCCACCAGTGACCCCGTGCGGGGGCGGCAGTTCTTC.

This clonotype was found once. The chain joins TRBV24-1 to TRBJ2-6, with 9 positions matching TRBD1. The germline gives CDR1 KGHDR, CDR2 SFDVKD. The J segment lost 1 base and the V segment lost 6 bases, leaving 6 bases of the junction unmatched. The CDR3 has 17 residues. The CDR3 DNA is TGTGCCACCAGTCCCACAGGGGGCAAATCTGGGGCCAACGTCCTGACTTTC. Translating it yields CATSPTGGKSGANVLTF.